Described below is a single TCR beta chain sequence and its context. Its antigen is still unknown. No much larger clonotype is one base removed from it; base qualities were not supplied. RNA was extracted with the RNeasy kit and roughly 0.45 to 1 ug was reverse transcribed using random hexamers. TCR beta CDR3 regions were amplified with the immunoSEQ multiplex PCR assay covering 54 Vbeta and 13 Jbeta segments. PCR amplification bias was corrected by using a synthetic template baseline for primer optimization and computational correction. Per the source publication's procedure: Reads were annotated to V, D and J genes per IMGT and analyzed with immunoSEQ Analyzer, keeping only productive sequences. To calculate clonality, Shannon entropy was normalized by log2 of the number of productive unique sequences and then subtracted from one. For each patient and control, public and private clones were evaluated among the 100 most prevalent clones. Clones were defined as Susac-specific when absent from the healthy and MS cohorts, from approximately 1,100 published viral clones and from other ImmuneACCESS disease sequences. TCRdb reanalyzed the raw reads on its own, using fastp at Q25 for trimming and MiXCR for clone calling, and kept in-frame beta chains. Each entry is one CDR3 protein sequence, shown with its most common DNA and genes. The V and J calls were determined by TCRdb, not by the authors. This sample lists approximately 150,000 distinct CDR3 sequences; around 95% were detected once. About 0.08% of the sample goes to the ten largest clones.

The germline V gene (reference sequence) gives CDR1 as DFQATT and CDR2 as SNEGSKA. After removal of 3 bases from V and 5 bases from J, the junction retains 4 bases not matched to a gene. Spanning cysteine to phenylalanine, the CDR3 consists of 15 amino acids. Only the CDR3 DNA is retained, 45 bases long and in frame from the first base. The sample comes from a study of CD8 T cells in Susac syndrome (dated by TCRdb to the late 2010s). Broadly, across the study: Among the Susac syndrome patients who were sequenced, clinically active disease was present in six and clinical remission was observed in fewer than 10. Susac syndrome patients were therapy-naive, on corticosteroids (some also receiving IVIg), or on IVIg alone at blood withdrawal. The study used repertoire sequencing to test whether antigen drove CD8+ T cell activation and differentiation in Susac syndrome.

General findings and caveats noted by the study authors: No clonal expansion was detected in the CD4+ T cell repertoire of Susac syndrome patients. The number of individuals in the TCR sequencing and HLA analysis was recognized as being relatively small.

High-throughput TCR beta sequencing profiled peripheral blood CD8+ and CD4+ T cells from healthy donors, Susac syndrome patients and multiple sclerosis patients. Susac syndrome patients met recently defined diagnostic criteria for definite or probable disease. CD8+ TEMRA cells were enriched by FACS, while bulk CD8+ and CD4+ T cells were purified by magnetic negative isolation. Blood was drawn into EDTA tubes, processed within 24 hours, and PBMCs were isolated by density gradient centrifugation. PBMCs intended for TCR sequencing were cryopreserved in liquid nitrogen and thawed later in a water bath at 37 degrees C. A purity of at least 90% was achieved for sorted or isolated CD4+, CD8+ and CD8+ TEMRA cells.

Rearrangement joined TRBV20-1 to TRBJ2-1; the junction holds 13 bases that match TRBD2. This TCR came from a human donor with Susac syndrome. The sequenced material came from CD4+ T cells from PBMCs. CDR3 region: CSARTSGRPHNEQFF. The sequence in DNA is TGCAGTGCTAGGACTAGCGGGAGGCCCCACAATGAGCAGTTCTTC.